Sequencing of this TCR beta chain was carried out in a study of blood T cell repertoires in COVID-19. Study-level background: Sites in the United States, Italy and Spain provided acute and convalescent COVID-19 samples. From T cells, B-cell-depleted T cells, or PBMCs came the material, which was cDNA or gDNA.

Assay used: immunoSEQ multiplex PCR; TCRdb lists only in-frame clones, some missing. The sample has a few hundred thousand clones, 75% to 90% seen once. The CDR3 runs to 15 residues. Germline V gene lookup returns CDR1 MDHEN and CDR2 SYDVKM. Trimming stripped 3 bases from V and 0 bases from J, with 9 bases between. J is TRBJ2-1 and V is TRBV28; a weak D match, TRBD2 (6 bases). The clonotype originates from a woman in her forties who had been exposed to COVID-19. Source material: PBMCs or T cells enriched from blood (not recorded which). The CDR3 sequence is CASSLAGYSYNEQFF. Written as DNA, the CDR3 is TGTGCCAGCAGTTTGGCGGGATACTCCTACAATGAGCAGTTCTTC.